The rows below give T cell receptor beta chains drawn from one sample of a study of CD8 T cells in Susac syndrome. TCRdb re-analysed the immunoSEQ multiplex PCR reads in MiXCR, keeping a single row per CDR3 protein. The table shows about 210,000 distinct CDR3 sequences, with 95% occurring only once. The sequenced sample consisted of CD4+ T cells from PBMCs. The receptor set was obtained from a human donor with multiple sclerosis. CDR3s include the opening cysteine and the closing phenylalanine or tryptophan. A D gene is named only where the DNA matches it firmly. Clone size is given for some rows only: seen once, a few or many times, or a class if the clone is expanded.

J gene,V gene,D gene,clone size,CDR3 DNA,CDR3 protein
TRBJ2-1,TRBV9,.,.,TGTGCCAGCGGGGACTCCTTCTACAATGAGCAGTTCTTC,CASGDSFYNEQFF
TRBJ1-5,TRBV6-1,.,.,TGTGCCAGCAGTGCCCGGACAGCGATTAATCAGCCCCAGCATTTT,CASSARTAINQPQHF
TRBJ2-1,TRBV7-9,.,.,TGTGCCGGGGGAGCGGCATATGAGCAGTTCTTC,CAGGAAYEQFF
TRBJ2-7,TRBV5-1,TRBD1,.,TGCGCCAGCAGCTTCGCATGGACAGGCGAAGGGGAGCAGTACTTC,CASSFAWTGEGEQYF
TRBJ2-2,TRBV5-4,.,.,TGTGCCAGCAGCTTGGGGGCGGGTAGGGCGAACACCGGGGAGCTGTTTTTT,CASSLGAGRANTGELFF
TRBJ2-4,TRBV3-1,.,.,TGTGCCAGCAGCCAAGATAGACGCAGAGCCAAAAACATTCAGTACTTC,CASSQDRRRAKNIQYF
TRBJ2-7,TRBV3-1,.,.,TGTGCCAGCAGCCGCGGGACGACAGCCTACGAGCAGTACTTC,CASSRGTTAYEQYF
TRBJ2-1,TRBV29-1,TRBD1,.,TGCAGCGTTGCACCTCCGACAGGGTACAACGATGAGCAGTTCTTC,CSVAPPTGYNDEQFF
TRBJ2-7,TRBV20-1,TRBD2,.,TGCAGTGCTAGGAAACTAGCGGGAGCCGAGCAGTACTTC,CSARKLAGAEQYF
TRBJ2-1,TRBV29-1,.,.,TGCAGCGGCTTACAGAAGTACAATGAGCAGTTCTTC,CSGLQKYNEQFF
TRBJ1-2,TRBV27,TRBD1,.,TGTGCCAGCAGTTTTACCAGCGTAGGAGACAGGGGGCGAGGGGCTAACTATGGCTACACCTTC,CASSFTSVGDRGRGANYGYTF
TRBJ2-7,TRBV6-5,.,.,TGTGCCAGCCGGGACACTAACTACGAGCAGTACTTC,CASRDTNYEQYF
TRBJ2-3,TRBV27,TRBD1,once,TGTGCCAGCAGTTTGTTGGGACAGGGAGCAGATACGCAGTATTTT,CASSLLGQGADTQYF
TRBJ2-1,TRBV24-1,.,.,TGTGCCACCAGTGATGCCACAGGGGAGGCTTACAATGAGCAGTTCTTC,CATSDATGEAYNEQFF
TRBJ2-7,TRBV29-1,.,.,TGCAGCGTTGGAGGGGTCGGGGGCTCCTACGAGCAGTACTTC,CSVGGVGGSYEQYF
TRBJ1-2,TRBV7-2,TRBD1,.,TGTGCCAGCAGCGTCGGACAGGGTGGCTACACCTTC,CASSVGQGGYTF
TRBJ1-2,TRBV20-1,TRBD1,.,TGCAGTGCTGTGACCAGGGGGACAGGCTACACCTTC,CSAVTRGTGYTF
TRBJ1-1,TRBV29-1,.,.,TGCAGCGTTGACAGCCTGAGGACTGAAGCTTTCTTT,CSVDSLRTEAFF
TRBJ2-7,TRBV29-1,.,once,TGCAGCGTTGATATTTCCAAAACAGGGAGGGAGCAGTACTTC,CSVDISKTGREQYF
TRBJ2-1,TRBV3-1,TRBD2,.,TGTGCCAGCAGCCAAGATCTAGCGGGAGGGTTCGATGAGCAGTTCTTC,CASSQDLAGGFDEQFF
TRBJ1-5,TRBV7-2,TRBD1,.,TGTGCCAGCAGCTTAGAGGGGGGAGGGACAGGGAACAATCAGCCCCAGCATTTT,CASSLEGGGTGNNQPQHF
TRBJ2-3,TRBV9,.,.,TGTGCCAGCAGCGGCGGCGGCACCACAGATACGCAGTATTTT,CASSGGGTTDTQYF
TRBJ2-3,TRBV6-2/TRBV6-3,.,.,TGTGCCAGCAGGGGGATGGCGAGCACAGATACGCAGTATTTT,CASRGMASTDTQYF
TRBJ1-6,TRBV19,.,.,TGTGCCAGTAGTATTGGGGTTGCGCAGAATTCACCCCTCCACTTT,CASSIGVAQNSPLHF
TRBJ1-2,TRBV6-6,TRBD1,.,TGTGCCAGCAGTCACATCAGGACAGGGTTCACCTATGGCTACACCTTC,CASSHIRTGFTYGYTF
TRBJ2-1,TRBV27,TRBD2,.,TGTGCCAGCAGTTTACGCCTAGCGGGAGAGGGTTGGGACAATGAGCAGTTCTTC,CASSLRLAGEGWDNEQFF
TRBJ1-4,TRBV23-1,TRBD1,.,TGCGCCAGCAGTTCCCGGGACAGGGGTCGGAATGAAAAACTGTTTTTT,CASSSRDRGRNEKLFF
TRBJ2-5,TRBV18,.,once,TGTGCCAGCTCACCGAAGGTAAAGGAGACCCAGTACTTC,CASSPKVKETQYF
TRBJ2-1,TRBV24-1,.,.,TGTGCCACCAGTGATCGGACGAGGGATTCCAATGAGCAGTTCTTC,CATSDRTRDSNEQFF
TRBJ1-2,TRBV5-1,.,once,TGCGCCAGCAGCTCCGGCCCTAAGAATGGCTACACCTTC,CASSSGPKNGYTF
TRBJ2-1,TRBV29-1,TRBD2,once,TGCAGCGCTACAGCGGGAGCACTCTACAATGAGCAGTTCTTC,CSATAGALYNEQFF
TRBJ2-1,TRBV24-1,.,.,TGTGCCACCAGTGACCAGGACAGTACGGATGAGCAGTTCTTC,CATSDQDSTDEQFF
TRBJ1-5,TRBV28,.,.,TGTGCCAGCAGTTTGGGTCTCCGGCAGCCCCAGCATTTT,CASSLGLRQPQHF
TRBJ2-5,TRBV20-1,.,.,TGCAGTGCTAGAGGGGGCCGTCTAGACAGCCGCCAAGAGACCCAGTACTTC,CSARGGRLDSRQETQYF
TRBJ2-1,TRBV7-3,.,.,TGTGCCAGCACCCTAGGTCTAGCCGACACAAATGAGCAGTTCTTC,CASTLGLADTNEQFF
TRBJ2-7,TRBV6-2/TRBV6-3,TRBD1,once,TGTGCCAGCAGTTTTTCCCCGGGACAGGGTGTCTACGAGCAGTACTTC,CASSFSPGQGVYEQYF
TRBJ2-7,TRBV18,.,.,TGTGCCAGCTCAGGAGGCAGCCCCTACGAGCAGTACTTC,CASSGGSPYEQYF
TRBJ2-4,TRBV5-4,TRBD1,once,TGTGCCTGGGGGACAGCGCTAGCCAAAAACATTCAGTACTTC,CAWGTALAKNIQYF
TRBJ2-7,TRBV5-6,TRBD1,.,TGTGCCAGCAGCCGTGACAGGGGGGCAATCGAGCAGTACTTC,CASSRDRGAIEQYF
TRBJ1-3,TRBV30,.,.,TGTGCCTGGAGTGTGAGCTCTGGAAACACCATATATTTT,CAWSVSSGNTIYF
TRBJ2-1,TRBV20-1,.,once,TGCAGCGGCCGGGTGGTCAATGAGCAGTTCTTC,CSGRVVNEQFF
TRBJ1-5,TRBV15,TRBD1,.,TGTGCCACCAGCAGAGGCGGACAGGGGGCCCAGGGCCAGCCCCAGCATTTT,CATSRGGQGAQGQPQHF
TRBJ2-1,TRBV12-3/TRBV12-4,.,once,TGTGCCAGCAGTCCCCCTTCCGGGGCCGGGGAGGAGTTCTTC,CASSPPSGAGEEFF
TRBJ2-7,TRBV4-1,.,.,TGCGCCAGCAGCCTTTCCGGGGGCCTCGCCTCCCACGAGCAGTACTTC,CASSLSGGLASHEQYF
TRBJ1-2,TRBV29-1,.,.,TGCAGCGTTGCCGAGACAGCTTATGGCTACACCTTC,CSVAETAYGYTF
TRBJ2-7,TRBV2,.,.,TGTGCCAGCAGTGCCTCCTACGAGCAGTACTTC,CASSASYEQYF
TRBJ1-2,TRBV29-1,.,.,TGCAGCGTTGAAGGTGGTGGCTACACCTTC,CSVEGGGYTF
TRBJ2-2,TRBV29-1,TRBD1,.,TGCAGCGTCCAGACAGGGGCCACCGGGGAGCTGTTTTTT,CSVQTGATGELFF
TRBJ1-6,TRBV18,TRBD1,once,TGTGCCAGCTCACGCACAGGGGGTAATTCACCCCTCCACTTT,CASSRTGGNSPLHF